This passage covers 19 T cell receptor beta chains from one sample sequenced in a study of cytomegalovirus exposure and HLA in healthy donors. The PCR made use of 60 Vbeta and 13 Jbeta primers. The method was immunoSEQ multiplex PCR; TCRdb's version includes in-frame clones alone and lacks a portion of them. Among under 150,000 clones listed, about 79% were seen once. The source material was PBMCs. The receptors here all came from a man between 18 and 35 years old in good health and CMV-seronegative.

The chain joins TRBV4-2 to TRBJ1-5; D is unclear. CDR3 length: 17 amino acids. The ends were cut back, 5 bases at V and 0 bases at J, with 17 bases in the middle. Germline lookup yields CDR1 LGHNA and CDR2 YNFKEQ. The DNA for the CDR3 is TGTGCCAGCAGCGGAGGGAAAATAATAGTTAGCAATCAGCCCCAGCATTTT. Protein sequence: CASSGGKIIVSNQPQHF.

The CDR3 nucleotides are TGTGCCAGCAGTTACTCGAATCGGGTAACGGAGACCCAGTACTTC. Protein: CASSYSNRVTETQYF. The chain links TRBV6-5 to TRBJ2-5, with D unclear. Trimming took 0 bases from V and 5 from J, leaving 13 bases between them. The CDR3 is made up of 15 amino acids. Germline loops: CDR1 MNHEY, CDR2 SVGAGI.

The chain has TRBV19 and TRBJ1-1; unclear D gene. Trimming removed 8 bases at V and 8 bases at J, with 12 bases between. CDR1 and CDR2 from the germline V gene are LNHDA and SQIVND (reference sequence). The CDR3 covers 11 residues. This CDR3 reads CASGWHSEAFF. The CDR3 DNA reads TGTGCCAGTGGCTGGCATTCCGAAGCTTTCTTT.

The chain employs TRBV11-3 and TRBJ2-5; 8 bases match TRBD1. This CDR3 has 15 amino acids. V lost 5 bases and J lost 3; bases outside the gene matches: 8. The germline V gene has CDR1 SGHNT and CDR2 YENEEA. CDR3 loop: CASSPGQALEETQYF. The CDR3 nucleotides read TGTGCCAGCAGCCCGGGACAGGCTTTAGAAGAGACCCAGTACTTC.

The rearrangement uses TRBV2 and TRBJ1-2; D perhaps matches TRBD1 (6 bases). This CDR3 has 14 residues. Germline loops: CDR1 SNHLY, CDR2 FYNNEI. V shed 7 bases and J shed 2 bases, with 14 bases lying between them. The DNA of the CDR3 is TGTGCCAGCATAGGGGGAATAGGGAACTATGGCTACACCTTC. Protein product: CASIGGIGNYGYTF.

The chain employs TRBV28 and TRBJ1-2; D unclear. Germline V gene data show CDR1 as MDHEN and CDR2 as SYDVKM. This CDR3 is built from 12 residues. V was pared by 7 bases and J by 5 bases, with 11 bases between. The chain's CDR3 is CASTGDSYGYTF. The CDR3 nucleotides are TGTGCCAGCACGGGTGATTCTTATGGCTACACCTTC.

V usage is TRBV2 and J usage is TRBJ2-3; 10 bases match TRBD2. V shed 6 bases and J 3 bases; nucleotides not matched to a gene: 12. The CDR3 has 17 amino acids. The germline V gene has CDR1 SNHLY and CDR2 FYNNEI. Here the CDR3 reads CASRKNPGTSVTDTQYF. CDR3 nucleotides: TGTGCCAGCAGAAAAAATCCCGGGACTAGCGTGACAGATACGCAGTATTTT.

There are a few counts of this clone. The chain combines TRBV27 with TRBJ2-2, with 7 bases aligning to TRBD2. Germline CDR1 is MNHEY and CDR2 is SMNVEV (reference sequence). With 7 bases clipped from V and 1 base from J, the junction kept 15 bases outside the gene matches. The CDR3 is 18 amino acids. CDR3 DNA: TGTGCCAGCACATCCGGGCTAGCGGCTAACTTGAACACCGGGGAGCTGTTTTTT. Its translation: CASTSGLAANLNTGELFF.

This rearrangement joins TRBV27 to TRBJ2-2; the D gene is possibly TRBD2 (5 bases). Trimming took off 8 bases at V and 7 bases at J, with 14 bases between the two ends. Per the germline V gene, CDR1 is MNHEY and CDR2 is SMNVEV (reference sequence). The CDR3 length is 13 residues. The CDR3 DNA is TGTGCCAGCTACTCGGGATTGGTCGGGGAGCTGTTTTTT. Encoded protein: CASYSGLVGELFF.

The gene calls are TRBV6-6 and TRBJ1-5; TRBD1 aligns across 8 bases. The CDR3 runs to 15 residues. Germline assignment: CDR1 MNHNY and CDR2 SVGAGI (reference sequence). Germline trimming cut 6 bases from V and 11 bases from J; bases unmatched to any gene: 15. The CDR3: CASRAQSGQGVAQHF. The CDR3 region has the DNA TGTGCCAGCAGGGCTCAATCCGGACAGGGTGTGGCCCAGCATTTT.

This chain connects TRBV9 to TRBJ2-3; 12 nucleotides line up with TRBD2. In germline, CDR1 is SGDLS, CDR2 YYNGEE. The CDR3 totals 16 residues. J lost 5 bases, V lost 2 bases, and 6 bases had no gene match. Written as DNA, the CDR3 is TGTGCCAGCAGCGTGGACCTAGCGGGAGGGGTAGATACGCAGTATTTT. This translates into CASSVDLAGGVDTQYF.

V gene TRBV4-2 combines with J gene TRBJ1-5; D is unclear. The CDR3 loop spans 13 amino acids. V lost 1 base and J 5 bases, leaving 6 bases between the germline ends. Germline V gene sequence: CDR1 LGHNA, CDR2 YNFKEQ. The CDR3 spells CASSQGSDQPQHF. The CDR3 bases are TGTGCCAGCAGCCAAGGCTCGGATCAGCCCCAGCATTTT.

The CDR3 DNA follows: TGTGCCAGCAGGGGCGGGCAGGGGGCATATGGCTACACCTTC. Translating it yields CASRGGQGAYGYTF. The chain couples TRBV28 to TRBJ1-2; 8 bases match TRBD1. Germline assignment: CDR1 MDHEN and CDR2 SYDVKM. There are 14 residues in the CDR3. V lost 6 bases to trimming and J lost 5 bases; unmatched junction nucleotides: 8.

The chain is built from TRBV10-1 and TRBJ2-1; 9 bases are a match to TRBD2. CDR1 WNHNN and CDR2 SYGVQD come from the germline V gene (reference sequence). CDR3 length: 15 residues. J gave up 5 bases and V 4 bases, and 6 bases lay outside the gene matches. The CDR3: CASSVAGAGDNEQFF. CDR3 sequence (DNA): TGCGCCAGCAGTGTAGCGGGAGCGGGCGACAATGAGCAGTTCTTC.

This chain connects TRBV29-1 to TRBJ1-1; D remains ambiguous. This CDR3 region has 12 residues. Trimming took off 1 base at V and 8 bases at J, with 11 bases between the two ends. Germline assignment: CDR1 SQVTM and CDR2 ANQGSEA. CDR3 region: CSVEGNRAEAFF. In DNA, the CDR3 is TGCAGCGTTGAAGGTAACAGAGCCGAAGCTTTCTTT.

The gene calls are TRBV10-3 and TRBJ2-3; 8 bases line up with TRBD2. The germline V gene has CDR1 ENHRY and CDR2 SYGVKD. The trim removed 8 bases at V and 3 bases at J, leaving 10 bases unmatched. The CDR3 has 15 amino acids. The CDR3 DNA follows: TGTGCCATCGGTTCGTCTGCTAGCGGGACAGATACGCAGTATTTT. Its protein is CAIGSSASGTDTQYF.

The chain couples TRBV28 to TRBJ2-3, with TRBD2 matching 7 bases. Unmatched junction bases numbered 15, after V lost 5 bases and J lost 4 bases. The length of the CDR3 is 17 residues. Germline V lookup: CDR1 MDHEN, CDR2 SYDVKM. In nucleotides, the CDR3 is TGTGCCAGCAGTCTCAGACGGACTAGTGGTCTGGCAGATACGCAGTATTTT. This codes for CASSLRRTSGLADTQYF. Full variable domain (outside the CDR3, taken from reference TRBV28 and TRBJ2-3): DVKVTQSSRYLVKRTGEKVFLECVQDMDHENMFWYRQDPGLGLRLIYFSYDVKMKEKGDIPEGYSVSREKKERFSLILESASTNQTSMYLCASSLRRTSGLADTQYFGPGTRLTVL.

The chain carries TRBV19 and TRBJ2-1, with 8 bases that match TRBD2. After removal of 7 bases from V and 4 bases from J, the junction contained 9 bases not matched to a gene. Germline CDR1 is LNHDA and CDR2 is SQIVND (reference sequence). The CDR3 contains 15 residues. The CDR3 bases are TGTGCCAGTACCAGAGGGGTAGCGGGATACAATGAGCAGTTCTTC. Residues: CASTRGVAGYNEQFF.

CDR3: CASTLGQGEYF. Here the CDR3 DNA reads TGTGCCAGCACCCTAGGACAGGGGGAATACTTC. The rearrangement links TRBV2 to TRBJ2-4; 10 bases line up with TRBD1. Germline V gene data show CDR1 as SNHLY and CDR2 as FYNNEI. After removal of 7 bases from V and 16 bases from J, the junction contained 7 bases not matched to a gene. The CDR3 runs 11 residues.